These 27 T cell receptor beta chains share one sample of origin, sequenced in a study of beta chain features in type 1 diabetes. These TCRs are of unknown antigen specificity. The isolated RNA, all of it, was reverse transcribed, so expressed TCRB transcripts were what got sequenced. Repertoires were generated with immunoSEQ multiplex PCR, while TCRdb's copy carries only in-frame clones and drops some. The sample lists approximately 280,000 clones; approximately 15% were seen once. General observations from the study: People with Type 1 diabetes carried modestly yet significantly shorter TCRB CDR3s in all four CD4+ subsets.

What was sequenced was naive CD4+ T cells from blood. Every receptor here comes from a man younger than 30 with type 1 diabetes.

This chain connects TRBV27 to TRBJ2-3; possibly TRBD2 for D (6 bases). V shed 2 bases and J shed 5 bases, with 11 bases lying between them. CDR3 size: 14 residues. Germline V CDR1 and CDR2: MNHEY, SMNVEV (reference sequence). In DNA, the CDR3 is TGTGCCAGCAGTTTACGTGGGACTCGAGATACGCAGTATTTT. It specifies CASSLRGTRDTQYF.

This clone was observed a few times. The rearrangement joins TRBV11-2 to TRBJ2-2; maybe TRBD2 (6 bases). The CDR3 length is 19 residues. Germline V lookup: CDR1 SGHAT, CDR2 FQNNGV. Trimming pared 5 bases from V and 4 bases from J, leaving 26 bases between. The CDR3 nucleotides read TGTGCCAGCAGCCCCTACCAAGGGACTGCGGCCTTAAGCACCGGGGAGCTGTTTTTT. It translates to CASSPYQGTAALSTGELFF. The whole variable domain, remainder taken from reference TRBV11-2 and TRBJ2-2, is EAGVAQSPRYKIIEKRQSVAFWCNPISGHATLYWYQQILGQGPKLLIQFQNNGVVDDSQLPKDRFSAERLKGVDSTLKIQPAKLEDSAVYLCASSPYQGTAALSTGELFFGEGSRLTVL.

V usage is TRBV9 and J usage is TRBJ2-6; D unresolved. The CDR3 is made up of 14 amino acids. Trimming removed 1 base from V and 1 base from J, with 3 bases in between. Germline V CDR1 and CDR2: SGDLS, YYNGEE. The CDR3 reads CASSVHSGANVLTF. In nucleotides, the CDR3 is TGTGCCAGCAGCGTACATTCTGGGGCCAACGTCCTGACTTTC.

The rearrangement links TRBV28 to TRBJ2-5; 8 bases line up with TRBD1. This CDR3 has 13 amino acids. Trimming cost V 3 bases and J 5 bases; bases outside gene matches: 2. Per the germline V gene, CDR1 is MDHEN and CDR2 is SYDVKM. Here the CDR3 DNA reads TGTGCCAGCAGTTTCCGGGACAGGGAGACCCAGTACTTC. Its translation is CASSFRDRETQYF.

This chain joins TRBV18 and TRBJ2-2; 7 bases line up with TRBD2. V shed 3 bases and J 8 bases; nucleotides not matched to a gene: 9. The CDR3 spans 15 residues. Per the germline V gene, CDR1 is KGHSH and CDR2 is LQKENI. CDR3 in DNA: TGTGCCAGCTCACCCCGGGACTACCCATCTGGGGAGCTGTTTTTT. It yields the protein CASSPRDYPSGELFF.

The rearrangement links TRBV29-1 to TRBJ1-1; D uncertain. The CDR3 sequence is 15 residues long. Trimming took 1 base from V and 4 from J, leaving 16 bases between them. Looked up from germline, CDR1 is SQVTM and CDR2 is ANQGSEA. CDR3 in amino acids: CSVEVPLVGRTEAFF. The CDR3 DNA follows: TGCAGCGTTGAAGTCCCACTAGTTGGACGCACTGAAGCTTTCTTT. The full variable domain, in which reference TRBV29-1 and TRBJ1-1 provide the parts outside the CDR3, is SAVISQKPSRDICQRGTSLTIQCQVDSQVTMMFWYRQQPGQSLTLIATANQGSEATYESGFVIDKFPISRPNLTFSTLTVSNMSPEDSSIYLCSVEVPLVGRTEAFFGQGTRLTVV.

The chain joins TRBV28 to TRBJ2-1, with D possibly matching TRBD2 (5 bases). CDR3 length: 13 amino acids. The germline gives CDR1 MDHEN, CDR2 SYDVKM. Trimming shortened V by 10 bases and J by 0 bases, and 10 bases separated the two germline ends. The CDR3 loop is CAITRGSYNEQFF. CDR3 bases: TGTGCCATTACCCGGGGCTCCTACAATGAGCAGTTCTTC.

As concerns this clone: This CDR3 is also generated by other DNA sequences in the sample. V is TRBV5-1 and J is TRBJ1-1, with 7 bases fitting TRBD1. Germline V gene data show CDR1 as SGHRS and CDR2 as YFSETQ. Trimming at V came to 2 bases and at J to 3 bases, leaving 1 base not matched to a gene. The CDR3 runs 13 residues. This CDR3 reads CASSFTGDTEAFF. The CDR3 bases are TGCGCCAGCAGCTTTACAGGGGACACTGAAGCTTTCTTT.

This clone was seen only a few times. The chain uses TRBV9 and TRBJ1-2; the D is unclear. Trimming shortened V by 0 bases and J by 4 bases, and 16 bases separated the two germline ends. CDR1 is SGDLS, CDR2 YYNGEE, per germline. The CDR3 spans 16 residues. CDR3 residues: CASSVEGSAAFYGYTF. DNA for the CDR3: TGTGCCAGCAGCGTAGAAGGTAGCGCAGCGTTCTATGGCTACACCTTC.

In nucleotides, the CDR3 is TGTGCCAGCAACCGATACAATCCGAGCACAGATACGCAGTATTTT. Amino acids: CASNRYNPSTDTQYF. The rearrangement uses TRBV28 and TRBJ2-3; no definite D call. The V end was cut by 7 bases, the J end by 0 bases, with 14 bases between. The length of the CDR3 is 15 residues. Germline V gene lookup returns CDR1 MDHEN and CDR2 SYDVKM.

This chain joins TRBV2 and TRBJ2-1, with a weak D call TRBD2 (5 bases). The CDR3 covers 14 residues. Germline V gives CDR1 SNHLY, CDR2 FYNNEI. Trimming removed 6 bases at V and 7 bases at J, with 16 bases between. The chain's CDR3 is CASRREQTMNEQFF. The CDR3 region has the DNA TGTGCCAGCAGGAGGGAGCAGACGATGAATGAGCAGTTCTTC.

V is TRBV4-3 and J is TRBJ1-1; the D is unclear. Germline V gene data show CDR1 as LGHNA and CDR2 as YSLEER. Trimming stripped 4 bases from V and 11 bases from J, with 20 bases between. There are 14 residues in the CDR3. The CDR3 region has the DNA TGCGCCAGCAGCCGTGAGGTAGAAAGGTCGACGGCTTTCTTT. Amino acids: CASSREVERSTAFF.

V is TRBV9 and J is TRBJ2-3, with 8 bases fitting TRBD2. Trimming took 1 base from V and 2 from J; bases not matched to a gene: 6. Germline CDR1 SGDLS, CDR2 YYNGEE. The CDR3 loop spans 16 amino acids. The CDR3 is CASSVRERGITDTQYF. The CDR3 DNA follows: TGTGCCAGCAGCGTAAGGGAGCGGGGGATCACAGATACGCAGTATTTT.

This clone was seen a few times. The chain links TRBV19 to TRBJ2-1, with D maybe TRBD2 (5 bases). The CDR3 has 17 amino acids. Per the germline V gene, CDR1 is LNHDA and CDR2 is SQIVND (reference sequence). Trimming shortened V by 7 bases and J by 8 bases, and 27 bases separated the two germline ends. The CDR3 reads CASTLAHRLSFRDEQFF. DNA of the CDR3: TGTGCCAGTACCCTAGCCCACCGCCTTTCGTTCCGAGATGAGCAGTTCTTC.

The chain uses TRBV6-5 and TRBJ2-5; no clear D gene. The CDR3 sequence is 11 residues long. CDR1 is MNHEY and CDR2 is SVGAGI in the germline V gene. The V and J ends lost 2 bases and 6 bases respectively, with 4 bases between them. The CDR3 region has the DNA TGTGCCAGCAGTTACGGCCAGACCCAGTACTTC. Translated: CASSYGQTQYF.

This clone was detected only a few times. This CDR3 is CSVVARFSYEQYF. As DNA, the CDR3 is TGCAGCGTTGTAGCCAGATTCTCCTACGAGCAGTACTTC. The chain links TRBV29-1 to TRBJ2-7; no definite D call. The germline V and J ends were trimmed by 4 bases and 0 bases, with 10 bases remaining between them. The CDR3 runs 13 residues. Germline V gene data show CDR1 as SQVTM and CDR2 as ANQGSEA.

In this sample, this clone turned up a few times. The rearrangement uses TRBV25-1 and TRBJ1-1, with D perhaps TRBD1 (6 bases). Trimming removed 4 bases from V and 3 bases from J, with 15 bases in between. The CDR3 length is 15 residues. Germline V lookup: CDR1 MGHDK, CDR2 SYGVNS. The CDR3 nucleotides read TGTGCCAGCAGTGCTGGGGACACTCTAGACACTGAAGCTTTCTTT. Translating gives CASSAGDTLDTEAFF.

This clone was counted a few times. The chain employs TRBV7-2 and TRBJ2-5; 13 nucleotides line up with TRBD2. V shed 5 bases, J shed 5 bases, and the junction held 5 bases outside the gene matches. This CDR3 is built from 15 residues. Germline CDR1 and CDR2: SGHTA and FQGNSA. This CDR3 reads CASSGGLAGMETQYF. The CDR3 DNA sequence: TGTGCCAGCAGCGGGGGACTAGCGGGGATGGAGACCCAGTACTTC.

This clone was seen only a few times. This sequence joins TRBV28 and TRBJ2-3; 7 bases fit TRBD2. This CDR3 has 13 residues. Germline trimming cut 11 bases from V and 1 base from J; bases unmatched to any gene: 6. Germline assignment: CDR1 MDHEN and CDR2 SYDVKM. The CDR3 DNA is TGTGCCGGCCGGGACTACCGCACAGATACGCAGTATTTT. Its protein product is CAGRDYRTDTQYF. Using reference TRBV28 and TRBJ2-3 for the parts outside the CDR3, the full variable domain is DVKVTQSSRYLVKRTGEKVFLECVQDMDHENMFWYRQDPGLGLRLIYFSYDVKMKEKGDIPEGYSVSREKKERFSLILESASTNQTSMYLCAGRDYRTDTQYFGPGTRLTVL.

The table lists this clone with a few counts. J is TRBJ2-1 and V is TRBV29-1, with 14 nucleotides matching TRBD2. J was trimmed by 7 bases and V by 5 bases; bases with no gene match: 7. CDR1 is SQVTM, CDR2 ANQGSEA, per germline. CDR3 length equals 15 residues. Here the CDR3 reads CSVRTSGGLWNEQFF. For the CDR3, the DNA is TGCAGCGTTAGGACTAGCGGGGGGCTTTGGAATGAGCAGTTCTTC.

This clone was counted only a few times. The chain combines TRBV18 with TRBJ2-3, with D maybe TRBD2 (5 bases). This CDR3 contains 14 residues. The V and J ends lost 3 bases and 7 bases respectively, with 14 bases between them. CDR1 and CDR2 from the germline V gene are KGHSH and LQKENI. The CDR3: CASSPVPPGNTQYF. CDR3 sequence (DNA): TGTGCCAGCTCACCCGTGCCCCCGGGGAATACGCAGTATTTT. Based on the CDR3 plus reference TRBV18 and TRBJ2-3, the full variable domain is NAGVMQNPRHLVRRRGQEARLRCSPMKGHSHVYWYRQLPEEGLKFMVYLQKENIIDESGMPKERFSAEFPKEGPSILRIQQVVRGDSAAYFCASSPVPPGNTQYFGPGTRLTVL.

This clone has a handful of counts. The chain links TRBV10-3 to TRBJ2-7; TRBD1 matches 9 bases. CDR3 length: 15 amino acids. The junction had 6 bases not matched to a gene; V was cut back by 6 bases and J by 0 bases. Germline values: CDR1 ENHRY, CDR2 SYGVKD. This CDR3 reads CAIRGGQGSSYEQYF. The CDR3 DNA reads TGTGCCATCAGGGGGGGACAGGGCAGCTCCTACGAGCAGTACTTC.

This chain connects TRBV7-2 to TRBJ1-5; TRBD1 might be the D (6 bases). CDR3 length equals 16 residues. Per germline, CDR1 SGHTA and CDR2 FQGNSA. Trimming cost V 5 bases and J 0 bases, with 14 bases left between them. The CDR3 DNA is TGTGCCAGCAGCCGAACAGGGATATATAGCAATCAGCCCCAGCATTTT. It specifies CASSRTGIYSNQPQHF.

The chain is built from TRBV30 and TRBJ1-1; TRBD1 agrees at 11 bases. CDR3 size: 14 residues. J gave up 8 bases and V 2 bases, and 7 bases lay outside the gene matches. Germline V gene data show CDR1 as GTSNPN and CDR2 as SVGIG (reference sequence). CDR3 nucleotide sequence: TGTGCCTGGAGTACCGGACAGGGGGCCCCAGAAGCTTTCTTT. Amino acid sequence: CAWSTGQGAPEAFF.

The chain has TRBV6-5 and TRBJ2-4; 7 nucleotides match TRBD1. Germline CDR1 MNHEY, CDR2 SVGAGI. CDR3 size: 15 residues. The V and J ends lost 5 bases and 2 bases, in that order; junction bases with no gene match: 6. DNA for the CDR3: TGTGCCAGCAGTCCTGACAGGGACACCAAAAACATTCAGTACTTC. It yields the protein CASSPDRDTKNIQYF.

The V gene is TRBV7-2, the J gene TRBJ1-2, with D tentatively TRBD1 (5 bases). V lost 2 bases, J lost 2 bases, and 9 bases lay in between. The CDR3 totals 14 residues. Germline V gene sequence: CDR1 SGHTA, CDR2 FQGNSA. CDR3: CASSLLGGNYGYTF. Here the CDR3 DNA reads TGTGCCAGCAGCTTACTCGGGGGAAACTATGGCTACACCTTC.

The rearrangement links TRBV19 to TRBJ1-2, with D unresolved. CDR3 length equals 12 residues. CDR1 is LNHDA, CDR2 SQIVND, per germline (reference sequence). Trimming removed 3 bases from V and 5 bases from J, with 7 bases in between. CDR3 residues: CASSIYLYGYTF. For the CDR3, the DNA is TGTGCCAGTAGTATCTACCTGTATGGCTACACCTTC.